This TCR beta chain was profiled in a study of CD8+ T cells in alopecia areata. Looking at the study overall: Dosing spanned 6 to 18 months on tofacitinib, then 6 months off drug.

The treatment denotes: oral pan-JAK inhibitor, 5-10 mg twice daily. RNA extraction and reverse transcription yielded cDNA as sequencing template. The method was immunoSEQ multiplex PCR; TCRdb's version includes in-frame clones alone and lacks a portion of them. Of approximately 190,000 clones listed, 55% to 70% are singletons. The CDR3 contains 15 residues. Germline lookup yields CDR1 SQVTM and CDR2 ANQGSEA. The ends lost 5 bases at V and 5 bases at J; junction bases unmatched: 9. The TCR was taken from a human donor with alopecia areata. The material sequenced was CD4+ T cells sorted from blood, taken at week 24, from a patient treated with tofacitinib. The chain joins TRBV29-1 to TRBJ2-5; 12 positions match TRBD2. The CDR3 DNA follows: TGCAGCGTTTGGGCTAGCGGGGGGGCTCTGGAGACCCAGTACTTC. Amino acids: CSVWASGGALETQYF.